The text below deals with one TCR beta chain. Its target is unknown. The sample originates from a study of human T cells and chemical hapten exposure. Findings and caveats of the study: Versus controls, expanded TCRs had significantly more large CDR3 similarity clusters. DPC sensitization did not alter TCRs above 1 in 1000 frequency.

MiXCR, run by TCRdb on the RACE reads, gives a single entry per CDR3 protein. This sample has tens of thousands of distinct CDR3 sequences, with 8% to 10% found just once. Time point of the sample: pre-sensitization, week 0. The sample's treatment: therapeutic diphenylcyclopropenone sensitization with weekly scalp DPC. Blood draws preceded each patch test application. Looked up from germline, CDR1 is LNHDA and CDR2 is SQIVND (reference sequence). This CDR3 is built from 14 residues. After removal of 5 bases from V and 5 bases from J, the junction contained 7 bases not matched to a gene. This chain connects TRBV19 to TRBJ1-1; 8 bases fit TRBD1. The TCR originated in a woman between 40 and 55 years old with alopecia areata. Some clones in this sample may be carry-over from other donors' samples. The sample was whole blood, taken in connection with sensitization to the hapten diphenylcyclopropenone (DPC). The CDR3 reads CASSAGQAKTEAFF. In nucleotides, the CDR3 is TGTGCCAGTAGTGCGGGACAGGCCAAGACTGAAGCTTTCTTT.